The T cell receptor (beta chain) described here comes from a study of tumor-infiltrating lymphocytes in oesophageal squamous cell carcinoma. TCRdb redid the calling of the PCR reads with MiXCR, one entry per CDR3 protein. The data hold about 14,000 distinct CDR3 sequences, with roughly half observed a single time. The CDR3 loop spans 15 amino acids. Looked up from germline, CDR1 is SGHTA and CDR2 is FQGNSA. The sequence was obtained from a male donor with esophageal squamous cell carcinoma. This chain links TRBV7-2 with TRBJ2-7, with 10 bases identical to TRBD2. The better agreement between TRBJ2-5 and the DNA end casts doubt on the J call. Sequenced: blood. CDR3 nucleotide sequence: TGTGCCAGCAGCCGACTAGCGGGTACCCAAGAGACCCAGTACTTC. Its translation is CASSRLAGTQETQYF.